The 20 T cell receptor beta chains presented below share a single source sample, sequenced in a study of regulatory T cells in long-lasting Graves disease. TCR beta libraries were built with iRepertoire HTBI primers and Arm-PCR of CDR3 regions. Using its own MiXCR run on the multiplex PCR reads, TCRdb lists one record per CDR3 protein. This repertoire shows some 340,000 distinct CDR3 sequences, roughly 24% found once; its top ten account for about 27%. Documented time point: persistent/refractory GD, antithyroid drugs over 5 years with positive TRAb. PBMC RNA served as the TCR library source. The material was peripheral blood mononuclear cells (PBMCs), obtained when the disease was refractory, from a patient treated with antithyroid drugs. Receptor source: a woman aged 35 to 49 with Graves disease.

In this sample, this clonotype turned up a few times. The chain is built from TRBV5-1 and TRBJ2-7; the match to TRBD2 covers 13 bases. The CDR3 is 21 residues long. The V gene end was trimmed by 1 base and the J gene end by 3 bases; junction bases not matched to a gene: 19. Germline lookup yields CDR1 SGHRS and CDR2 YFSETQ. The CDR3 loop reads CASSLWVQGGLAGTNFYEQYF. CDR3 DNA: TGCGCCAGCAGCTTGTGGGTACAGGGGGGACTAGCGGGGACGAACTTCTACGAGCAGTACTTC.

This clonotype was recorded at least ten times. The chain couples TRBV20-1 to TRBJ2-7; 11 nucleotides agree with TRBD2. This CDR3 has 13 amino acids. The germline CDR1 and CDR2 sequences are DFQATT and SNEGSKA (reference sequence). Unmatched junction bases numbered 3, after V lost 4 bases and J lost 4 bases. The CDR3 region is CSATSGRFYEQYF. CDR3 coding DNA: TGCAGTGCTACTAGCGGGAGGTTTTACGAGCAGTACTTC.

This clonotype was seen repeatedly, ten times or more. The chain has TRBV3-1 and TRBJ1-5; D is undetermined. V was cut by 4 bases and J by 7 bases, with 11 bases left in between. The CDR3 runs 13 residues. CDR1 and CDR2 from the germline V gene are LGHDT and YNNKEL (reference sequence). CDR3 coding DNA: TGTGCCAGCAGCCCCGGCCTGAGACAGCCCCAGCATTTT. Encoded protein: CASSPGLRQPQHF.

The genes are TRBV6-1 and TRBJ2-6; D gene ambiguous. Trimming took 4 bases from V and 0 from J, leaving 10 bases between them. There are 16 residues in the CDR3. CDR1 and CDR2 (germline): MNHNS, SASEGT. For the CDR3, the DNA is TGTGCCAGCAGTGCGCTGGCCTCCTCTGGGGCCAACGTCCTGACTTTC. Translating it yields CASSALASSGANVLTF.

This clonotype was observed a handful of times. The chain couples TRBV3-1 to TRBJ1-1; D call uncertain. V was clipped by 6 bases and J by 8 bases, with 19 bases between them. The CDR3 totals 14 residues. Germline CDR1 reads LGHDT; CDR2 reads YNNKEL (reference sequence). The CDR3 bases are TGTGCCAGCAGTACTATTGGAAAGGCAGAAGAAGCTTTCTTT. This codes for CASSTIGKAEEAFF.

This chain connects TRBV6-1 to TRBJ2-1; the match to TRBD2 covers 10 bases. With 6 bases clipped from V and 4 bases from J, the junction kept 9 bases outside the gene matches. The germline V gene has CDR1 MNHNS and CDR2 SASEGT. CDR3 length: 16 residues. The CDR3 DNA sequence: TGTGCCAGCAGCACACTAGCGGGAACCAAATACAATGAGCAGTTCTTC. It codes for CASSTLAGTKYNEQFF.

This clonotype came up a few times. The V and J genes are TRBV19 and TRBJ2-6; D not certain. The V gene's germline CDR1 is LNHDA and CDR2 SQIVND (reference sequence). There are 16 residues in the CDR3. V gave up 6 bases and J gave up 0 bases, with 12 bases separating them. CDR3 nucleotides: TGTGCCAGTAGACGACGAACCGACTCTGGGGCCAACGTCCTGACTTTC. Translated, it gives CASRRRTDSGANVLTF.

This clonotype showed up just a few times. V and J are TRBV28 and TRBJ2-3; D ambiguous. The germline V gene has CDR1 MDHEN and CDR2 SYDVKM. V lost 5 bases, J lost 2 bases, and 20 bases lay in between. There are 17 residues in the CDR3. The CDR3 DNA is TGTGCCAGCAGTCAAACCCCAACCCAGCGCTACACAGATACGCAGTATTTT. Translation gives CASSQTPTQRYTDTQYF.

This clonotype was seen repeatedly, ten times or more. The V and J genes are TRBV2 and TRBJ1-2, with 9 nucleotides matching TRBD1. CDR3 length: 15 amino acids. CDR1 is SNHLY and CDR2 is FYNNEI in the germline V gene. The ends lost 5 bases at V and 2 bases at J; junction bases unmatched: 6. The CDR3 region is CASSQEQGANYGYTF. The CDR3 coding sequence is TGTGCCAGCAGTCAAGAACAGGGGGCGAACTATGGCTACACCTTC.

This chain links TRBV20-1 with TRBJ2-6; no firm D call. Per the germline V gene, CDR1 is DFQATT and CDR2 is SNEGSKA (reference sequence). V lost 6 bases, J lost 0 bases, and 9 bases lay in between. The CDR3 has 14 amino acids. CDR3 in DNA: TGCAGTGCAAGGACCTTCTCTGGGGCCAACGTCCTGACTTTC. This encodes CSARTFSGANVLTF.

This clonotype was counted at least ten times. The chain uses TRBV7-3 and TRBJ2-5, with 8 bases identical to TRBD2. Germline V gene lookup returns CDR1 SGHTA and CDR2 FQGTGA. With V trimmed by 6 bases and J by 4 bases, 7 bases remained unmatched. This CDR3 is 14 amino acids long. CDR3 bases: TGTGCCAGCAGTCGCGGGAGGTTGGTAGAGACCCAGTACTTC. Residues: CASSRGRLVETQYF.

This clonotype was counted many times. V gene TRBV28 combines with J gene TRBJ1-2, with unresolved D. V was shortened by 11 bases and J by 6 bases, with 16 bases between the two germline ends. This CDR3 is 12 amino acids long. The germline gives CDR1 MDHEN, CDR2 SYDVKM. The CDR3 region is CASLRGFNGYTF. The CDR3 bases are TGTGCCTCCCTAAGAGGGTTTAATGGCTACACCTTC.

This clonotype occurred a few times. The DNA of the CDR3 is TGCAGCGCCGCCGGGACTCTGGGTCAGCCCCAGCATTTT. Protein product: CSAAGTLGQPQHF. V usage is TRBV29-1 and J usage is TRBJ1-5; D might be TRBD1 (5 bases). Germline CDR1 and CDR2: SQVTM and ANQGSEA. Trimming took 7 bases from V and 6 from J, leaving 16 bases between them. The CDR3 extends over 13 amino acids.

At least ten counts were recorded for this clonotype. CDR3 sequence: CASSIMASGSEATQYF. Here the CDR3 DNA reads TGTGCCAGTAGTATTATGGCTAGCGGGAGCGAGGCGACCCAGTACTTC. The chain couples TRBV19 to TRBJ2-5; TRBD2 aligns across 10 bases. V gave up 3 bases and J gave up 7 bases; unmatched junction bases: 11. Germline CDR1 LNHDA, CDR2 SQIVND (reference sequence). CDR3 size: 16 residues.

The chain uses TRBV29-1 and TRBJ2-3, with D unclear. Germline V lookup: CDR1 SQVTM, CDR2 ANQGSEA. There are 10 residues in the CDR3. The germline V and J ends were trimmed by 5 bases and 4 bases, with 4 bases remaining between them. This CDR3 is CSVISDTQYF. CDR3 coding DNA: TGCAGCGTTATCTCAGATACGCAGTATTTT.

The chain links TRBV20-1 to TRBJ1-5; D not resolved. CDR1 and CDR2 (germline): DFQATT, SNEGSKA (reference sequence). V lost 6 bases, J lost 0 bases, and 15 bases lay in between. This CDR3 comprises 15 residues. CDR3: CSARTVEYSNQPQHF. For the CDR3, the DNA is TGCAGTGCCCGTACAGTAGAATATAGCAATCAGCCCCAGCATTTT.

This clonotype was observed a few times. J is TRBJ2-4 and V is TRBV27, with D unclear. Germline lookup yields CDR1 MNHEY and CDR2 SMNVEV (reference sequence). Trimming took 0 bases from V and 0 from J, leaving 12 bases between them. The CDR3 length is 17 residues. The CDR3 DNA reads TGTGCCAGCAGTTTATCGGTATCAGACCTAGCCAAAAACATTCAGTACTTC. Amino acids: CASSLSVSDLAKNIQYF.

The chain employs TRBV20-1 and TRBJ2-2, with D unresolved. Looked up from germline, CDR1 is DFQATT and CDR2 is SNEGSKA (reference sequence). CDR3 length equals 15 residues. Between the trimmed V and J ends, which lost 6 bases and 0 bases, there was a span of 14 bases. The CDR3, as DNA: TGCAGTGCCAAAACAAGGCCTTCGAACACCGGGGAGCTGTTTTTT. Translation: CSAKTRPSNTGELFF.

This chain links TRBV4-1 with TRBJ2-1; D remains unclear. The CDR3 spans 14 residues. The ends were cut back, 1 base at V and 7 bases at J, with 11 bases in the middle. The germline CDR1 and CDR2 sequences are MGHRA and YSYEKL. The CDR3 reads CASSQVGGRNEQFF. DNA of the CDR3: TGCGCCAGCAGCCAAGTAGGCGGACGGAATGAGCAGTTCTTC.

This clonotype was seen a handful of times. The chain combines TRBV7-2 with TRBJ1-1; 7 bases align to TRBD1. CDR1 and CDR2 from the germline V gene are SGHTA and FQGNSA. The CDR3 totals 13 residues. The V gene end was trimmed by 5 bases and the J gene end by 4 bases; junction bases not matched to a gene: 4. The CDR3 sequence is CASSTGVATEAFF. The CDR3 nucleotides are TGTGCCAGCAGCACAGGGGTGGCCACTGAAGCTTTCTTT. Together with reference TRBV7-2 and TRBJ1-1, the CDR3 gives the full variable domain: GAGVSQSPSNKVTEKGKDVELRCDPISGHTALYWYRQSLGQGLEFLIYFQGNSAPDKSGLPSDRFSAERTGGSVSTLTIQRTQQEDSAVYLCASSTGVATEAFFGQGTRLTVV.